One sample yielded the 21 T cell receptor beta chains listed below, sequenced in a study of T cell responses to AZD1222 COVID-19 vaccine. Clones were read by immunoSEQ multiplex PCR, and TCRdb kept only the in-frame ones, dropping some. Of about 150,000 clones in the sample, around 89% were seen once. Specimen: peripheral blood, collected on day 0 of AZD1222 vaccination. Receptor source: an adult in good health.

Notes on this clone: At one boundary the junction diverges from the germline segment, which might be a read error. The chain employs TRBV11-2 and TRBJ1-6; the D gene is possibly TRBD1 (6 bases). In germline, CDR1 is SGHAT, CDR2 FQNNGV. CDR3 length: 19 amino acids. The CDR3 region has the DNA TGTGCCAGCAGCTCAACGGGAGGGGGTTATAGCTCCTATAATTCACCCTTCCACTTT. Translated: CASSSTGGGYSSYNSPFHF.

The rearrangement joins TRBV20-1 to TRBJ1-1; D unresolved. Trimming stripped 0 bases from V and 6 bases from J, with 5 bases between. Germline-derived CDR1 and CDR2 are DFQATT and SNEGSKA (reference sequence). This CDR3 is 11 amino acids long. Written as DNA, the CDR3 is TGCAGTGCTAGAGATGTATCTGAAGCTTTCTTT. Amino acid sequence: CSARDVSEAFF.

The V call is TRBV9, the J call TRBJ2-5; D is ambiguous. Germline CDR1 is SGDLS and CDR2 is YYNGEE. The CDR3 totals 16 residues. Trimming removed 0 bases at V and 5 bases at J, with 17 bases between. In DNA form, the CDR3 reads TGTGCCAGCAGCGTAGTGGGGTCAAAGGGTTCTGAGACCCAGTACTTC. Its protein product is CASSVVGSKGSETQYF.

The CDR3 loop reads CASSWRISTNEKLFF. As DNA, the CDR3 is TGTGCCAGCAGTTGGAGAATTTCGACTAATGAAAAACTGTTTTTT. V and J are TRBV6-2 or TRBV6-3 and TRBJ1-4; D remains ambiguous. CDR1 is MNHEY, CDR2 SVGEGT, per germline. The CDR3 consists of 15 residues. The V gene lost 4 bases and the J gene lost 2 bases, with 11 bases spanning the gap.

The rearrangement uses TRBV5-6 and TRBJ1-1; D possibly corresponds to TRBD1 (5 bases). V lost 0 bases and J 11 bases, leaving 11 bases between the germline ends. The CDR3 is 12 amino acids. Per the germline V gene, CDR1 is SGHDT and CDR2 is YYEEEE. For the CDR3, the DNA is TGTGCCAGCAGCTTGGCCTCGGGGGTGGCTTTCTTT. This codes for CASSLASGVAFF. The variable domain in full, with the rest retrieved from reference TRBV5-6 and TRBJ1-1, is DAGVTQSPTHLIKTRGQQVTLRCSPKSGHDTVSWYQQALGQGPQFIFQYYEEEERQRGNFPDRFSGHQFPNYSSELNVNALLLGDSALYLCASSLASGVAFFGQGTRLTVV.

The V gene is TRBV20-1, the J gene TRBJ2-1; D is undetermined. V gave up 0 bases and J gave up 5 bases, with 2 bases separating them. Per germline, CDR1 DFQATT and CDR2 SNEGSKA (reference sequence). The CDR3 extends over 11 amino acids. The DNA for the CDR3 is TGCAGTGCTAGAGAACACAATGAGCAGTTCTTC. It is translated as CSAREHNEQFF.

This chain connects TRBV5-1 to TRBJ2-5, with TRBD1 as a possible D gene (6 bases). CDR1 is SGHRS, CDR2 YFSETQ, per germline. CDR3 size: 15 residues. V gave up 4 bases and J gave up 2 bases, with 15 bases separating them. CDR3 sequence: CASSPQGSLQETQYF. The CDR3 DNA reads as TGCGCCAGCAGCCCCCAGGGGAGCCTACAAGAGACCCAGTACTTC.

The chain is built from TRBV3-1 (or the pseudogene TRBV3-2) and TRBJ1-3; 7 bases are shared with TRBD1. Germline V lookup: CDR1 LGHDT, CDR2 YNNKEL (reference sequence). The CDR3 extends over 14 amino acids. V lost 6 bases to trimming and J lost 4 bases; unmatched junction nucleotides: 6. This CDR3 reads CASRHRGSGNTIYF. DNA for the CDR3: TGTGCCAGCAGGCACAGGGGTTCAGGAAACACCATATATTTT.

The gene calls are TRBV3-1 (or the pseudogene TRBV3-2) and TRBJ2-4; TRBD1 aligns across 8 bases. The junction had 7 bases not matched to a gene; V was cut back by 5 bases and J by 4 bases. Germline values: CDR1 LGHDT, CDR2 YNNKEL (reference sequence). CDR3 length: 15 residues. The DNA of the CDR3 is TGTGCCAGCAGCACGCAGCAGGGGGCTAAAAACATTCAGTACTTC. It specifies CASSTQQGAKNIQYF.

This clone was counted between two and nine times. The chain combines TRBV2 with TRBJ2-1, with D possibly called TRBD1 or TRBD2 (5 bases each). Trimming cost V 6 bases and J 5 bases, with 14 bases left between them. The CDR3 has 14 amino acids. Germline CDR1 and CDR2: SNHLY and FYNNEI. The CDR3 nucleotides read TGTGCCAGCAGCAGATGGGGGTTCGACAATGAGCAGTTCTTC. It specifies CASSRWGFDNEQFF. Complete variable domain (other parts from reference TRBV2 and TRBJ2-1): EPEVTQTPSHQVTQMGQEVILRCVPISNHLYFYWYRQILGQKVEFLVSFYNNEISEKSEIFDDQFSVERPDGSNFTLKIRSTKLEDSAMYFCASSRWGFDNEQFFGPGTRLTVL.

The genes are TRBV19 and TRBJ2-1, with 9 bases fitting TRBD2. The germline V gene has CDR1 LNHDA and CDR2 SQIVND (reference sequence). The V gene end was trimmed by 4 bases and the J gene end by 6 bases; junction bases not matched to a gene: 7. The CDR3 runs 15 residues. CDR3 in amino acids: CASSTLAGVSNEQFF. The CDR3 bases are TGTGCCAGTAGTACATTAGCGGGGGTTAGCAATGAGCAGTTCTTC. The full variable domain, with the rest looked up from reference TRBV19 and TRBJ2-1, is DGGITQSPKYLFRKEGQNVTLSCEQNLNHDAMYWYRQDPGQGLRLIYYSQIVNDFQKGDIAEGYSVSREKKESFPLTVTSAQKNPTAFYLCASSTLAGVSNEQFFGPGTRLTVL.

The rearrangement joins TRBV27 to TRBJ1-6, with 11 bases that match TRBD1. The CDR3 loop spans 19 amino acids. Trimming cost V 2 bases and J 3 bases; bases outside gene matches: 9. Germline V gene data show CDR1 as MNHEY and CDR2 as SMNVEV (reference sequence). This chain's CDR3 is CASSLRWDRGGIYNSPLHF. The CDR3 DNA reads TGTGCCAGCAGTTTACGGTGGGACAGGGGGGGGATCTATAATTCACCCCTCCACTTT.

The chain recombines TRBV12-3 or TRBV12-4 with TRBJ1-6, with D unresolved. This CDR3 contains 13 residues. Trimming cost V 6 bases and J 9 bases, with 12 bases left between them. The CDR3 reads CASSFDQVSPLHF. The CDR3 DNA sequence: TGTGCCAGCAGCTTCGACCAGGTTTCACCCCTCCACTTT.

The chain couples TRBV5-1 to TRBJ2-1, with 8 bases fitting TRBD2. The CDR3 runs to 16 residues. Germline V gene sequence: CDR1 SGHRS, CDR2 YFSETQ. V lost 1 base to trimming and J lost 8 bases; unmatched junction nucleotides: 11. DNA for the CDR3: TGCGCCAGCAGCTTGTCCGGCCGGGGGGGAATCTATGAGCAGTTCTTC. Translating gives CASSLSGRGGIYEQFF.

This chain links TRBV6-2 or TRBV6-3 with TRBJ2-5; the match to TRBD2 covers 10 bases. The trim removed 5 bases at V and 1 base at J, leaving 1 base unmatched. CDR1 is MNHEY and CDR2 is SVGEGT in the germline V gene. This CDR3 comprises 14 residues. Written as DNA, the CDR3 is TGTGCCAGCAGTGCTAGCGGGGGCCAAGAGACCCAGTACTTC. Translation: CASSASGGQETQYF.

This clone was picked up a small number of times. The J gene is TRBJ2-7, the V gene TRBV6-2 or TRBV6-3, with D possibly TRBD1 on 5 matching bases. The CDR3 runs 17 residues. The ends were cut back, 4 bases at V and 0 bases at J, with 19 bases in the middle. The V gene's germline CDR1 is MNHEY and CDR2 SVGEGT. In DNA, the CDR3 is TGTGCCAGCAGTTTCAACCCGACAGAGTTTAGCTCCTACGAGCAGTACTTC. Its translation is CASSFNPTEFSSYEQYF.

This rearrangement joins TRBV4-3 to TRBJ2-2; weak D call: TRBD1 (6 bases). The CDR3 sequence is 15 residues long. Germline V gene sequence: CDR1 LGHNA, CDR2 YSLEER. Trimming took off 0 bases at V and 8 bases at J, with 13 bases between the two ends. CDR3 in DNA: TGCGCCAGCAGCCAAGAATTTGGGGGACAAGGGGAGCTGTTTTTT. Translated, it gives CASSQEFGGQGELFF.

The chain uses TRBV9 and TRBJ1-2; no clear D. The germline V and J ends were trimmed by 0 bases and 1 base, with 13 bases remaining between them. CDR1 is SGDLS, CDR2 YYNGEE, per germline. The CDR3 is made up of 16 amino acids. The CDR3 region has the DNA TGTGCCAGCAGCGTAGAATCTGGGTCCCTTAACTATGGCTACACCTTC. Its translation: CASSVESGSLNYGYTF. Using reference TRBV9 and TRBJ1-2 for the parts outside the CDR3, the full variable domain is DSGVTQTPKHLITATGQRVTLRCSPRSGDLSVYWYQQSLDQGLQFLIQYYNGEERAKGNILERFSAQQFPDLHSELNLSSLELGDSALYFCASSVESGSLNYGYTFGSGTRLTVV.

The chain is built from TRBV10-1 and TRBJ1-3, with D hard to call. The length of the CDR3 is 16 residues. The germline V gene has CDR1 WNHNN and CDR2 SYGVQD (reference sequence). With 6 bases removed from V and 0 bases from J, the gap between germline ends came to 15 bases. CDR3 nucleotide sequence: TGCGCCAGCAGCCTAATGGACTGGAGCTCTGGAAACACCATATATTTT. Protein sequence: CASSLMDWSSGNTIYF.

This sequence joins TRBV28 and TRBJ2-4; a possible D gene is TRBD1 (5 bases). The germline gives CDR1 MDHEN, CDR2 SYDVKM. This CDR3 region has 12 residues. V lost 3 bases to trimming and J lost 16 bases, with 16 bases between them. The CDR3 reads CASSFPAAGLYF. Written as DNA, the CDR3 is TGTGCCAGCAGTTTCCCAGCCGCAGGGCTATACTTC.

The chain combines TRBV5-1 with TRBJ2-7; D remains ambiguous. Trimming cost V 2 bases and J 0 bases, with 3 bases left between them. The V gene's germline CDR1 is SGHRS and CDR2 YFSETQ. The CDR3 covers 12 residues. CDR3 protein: CASSLPSYEQYF. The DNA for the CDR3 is TGCGCCAGCAGCTTACCCTCCTACGAGCAGTACTTC. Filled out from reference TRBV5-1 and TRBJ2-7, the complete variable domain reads KAGVTQTPRYLIKTRGQQVTLSCSPISGHRSVSWYQQTPGQGLQFLFEYFSETQRNKGNFPGRFSGRQFSNSRSEMNVSTLELGDSALYLCASSLPSYEQYFGPGTRLTVT.